The 8 T cell receptor beta chains below come from one sample, sequenced in a study of T cell responses to AZD1222 COVID-19 vaccine. Repertoires were generated with immunoSEQ multiplex PCR, while TCRdb's copy carries only in-frame clones and drops some. The table records under 150,000 clones, approximately 85% of them present only once. Sequenced here: peripheral blood, sampled on day 0 of MenACWY control vaccination. Receptor source: an adult in good health.

The rearrangement joins TRBV6-5 to TRBJ2-1; 10 nucleotides agree with TRBD1. Germline V lookup: CDR1 MNHEY, CDR2 SVGAGI. V dropped 4 bases and J dropped 7; count of bases not matched to a gene: 10. This CDR3 is built from 16 residues. The CDR3 protein is CASSSPGTGAPNEQFF. The CDR3 DNA reads as TGTGCCAGCAGTTCCCCCGGGACAGGGGCCCCGAATGAGCAGTTCTTC.

This chain joins TRBV9 and TRBJ2-1; D call uncertain. V dropped 0 bases and J dropped 10 bases, with 14 bases sitting between them. The germline V gene encodes CDR1 SGDLS and CDR2 YYNGEE. CDR3 length equals 14 residues. CDR3 amino acids: CASSVVSQSAEQFF. CDR3 coding DNA: TGTGCCAGCAGCGTAGTATCCCAGAGTGCAGAGCAGTTCTTC.

This clone came up a few times. The gene calls are TRBV20-1 and TRBJ1-2, with D unresolved. V was trimmed by 5 bases and J by 4 bases, leaving 5 bases between them. The CDR3 length is 10 residues. From germline, CDR1 is DFQATT and CDR2 SNEGSKA (reference sequence). As DNA, the CDR3 is TGCAGTGCTTTTCGCTATGGCTACACCTTC. This codes for CSAFRYGYTF.

This clone was counted only a few times. The V gene is TRBV19, the J gene TRBJ1-6; TRBD1 matches at 8 bases. V dropped 5 bases and J dropped 8; count of bases not matched to a gene: 11. Looked up from germline, CDR1 is LNHDA and CDR2 is SQIVND (reference sequence). The CDR3 consists of 16 residues. The CDR3 DNA is TGTGCCAGTAGTGCCTCAGGGGGCTTTTATGATTCACCCCTCCACTTT. Translating it yields CASSASGGFYDSPLHF.

V usage is TRBV19 and J usage is TRBJ2-7; D assignment may be TRBD1 or TRBD2 (6 bases each). V was pared by 3 bases and J by 3 bases, with 12 bases between. Germline CDR1 is LNHDA and CDR2 is SQIVND (reference sequence). The CDR3 extends over 14 amino acids. CDR3 in DNA: TGTGCCAGTAGTATCCGGGGGCAGAACTACGAGCAGTACTTC. Translated, it gives CASSIRGQNYEQYF. Using reference TRBV19 and TRBJ2-7 for the parts outside the CDR3, the full variable domain is DGGITQSPKYLFRKEGQNVTLSCEQNLNHDAMYWYRQDPGQGLRLIYYSQIVNDFQKGDIAEGYSVSREKKESFPLTVTSAQKNPTAFYLCASSIRGQNYEQYFGPGTRLTVT.

The V gene is TRBV5-1, the J gene TRBJ1-1, with D possibly matching TRBD1 (5 bases). Germline V CDR1 and CDR2: SGHRS, YFSETQ. The V end lost 4 bases, the J end lost 6 bases, and 19 bases lay between the germline ends. This CDR3 spans 15 amino acids. CDR3 bases: TGCGCCAGCAGCCCCCTGACAGCCGGGGCACCTGAAGCTTTCTTT. It is translated as CASSPLTAGAPEAFF.

This chain connects TRBV28 to TRBJ1-3; D is undetermined. Germline V gene sequence: CDR1 MDHEN, CDR2 SYDVKM. With 10 bases removed from V and 2 bases from J, the gap between germline ends came to 9 bases. The CDR3 extends over 12 amino acids. The DNA of the CDR3 is TGTGCCACCCAAGGGACTGGAAACACCATATATTTT. Protein product: CATQGTGNTIYF.

This chain links TRBV4-2 with TRBJ2-2; D remains ambiguous. V was cut by 0 bases and J by 7 bases, with 6 bases left in between. The CDR3 spans 13 residues. CDR1 is LGHNA, CDR2 YNFKEQ, per germline. The CDR3 spells CASSQDPGGELFF. For the CDR3, the DNA is TGTGCCAGCAGCCAAGATCCCGGCGGGGAGCTGTTTTTT.